The 11 T cell receptor beta chains listed next were all sequenced from one sample in a study of blood T cell repertoires in COVID-19. TCRdb keeps only in-frame clones here, not all; method: immunoSEQ multiplex PCR. The table lists 200,000 to 300,000 clones, approximately 90% of them singletons. What was sequenced was peripheral blood. These receptors came from a woman aged 35 to 49 who had recovered from COVID-19.

This chain connects TRBV19 to TRBJ1-1, with D perhaps matching TRBD1 (5 bases). Germline CDR1 reads LNHDA; CDR2 reads SQIVND (reference sequence). V lost 5 bases and J 10 bases, leaving 14 bases between the germline ends. The CDR3 contains 12 residues. The CDR3 nucleotides are TGTGCCAGTAGTCTACAGGCCCAGGGAGCTTTCTTT. Translating gives CASSLQAQGAFF. Full variable domain (missing parts from reference TRBV19 and TRBJ1-1): DGGITQSPKYLFRKEGQNVTLSCEQNLNHDAMYWYRQDPGQGLRLIYYSQIVNDFQKGDIAEGYSVSREKKESFPLTVTSAQKNPTAFYLCASSLQAQGAFFGQGTRLTVV.

The V and J genes are TRBV11-3 and TRBJ2-5; possibly TRBD2 for D (6 bases). From germline, CDR1 is SGHNT and CDR2 YENEEA. Trimming cost V 5 bases and J 5 bases, with 18 bases left between them. The CDR3 runs to 15 residues. The CDR3 protein is CASSHRGGMAETQYF. The CDR3 DNA sequence: TGTGCCAGCAGCCACCGGGGCGGGATGGCGGAGACCCAGTACTTC. The whole variable domain, filled in from reference TRBV11-3 and TRBJ2-5, reads EAGVVQSPRYKIIEKKQPVAFWCNPISGHNTLYWYLQNLGQGPELLIRYENEEAVDDSQLPKDRFSAERLKGVDSTLKIQPAELGDSAVYLCASSHRGGMAETQYFGPGTRLLVL.

The genes are TRBV10-2 and TRBJ2-3; 14 bases align to TRBD2. This CDR3 region has 17 residues. V was pared by 2 bases and J by 4 bases, with 5 bases of the junction left unmatched. Germline CDR1 and CDR2: WSHSY and SAAADI. Here the CDR3 DNA reads TGCGCCAGCAGTGAGCCGACTAGCGGGAGGGGGGCAGATACGCAGTATTTT. This sequence encodes CASSEPTSGRGADTQYF.

V and J are TRBV6-5 and TRBJ1-1; D might be TRBD1 (5 bases). This CDR3 is 15 amino acids long. Trimming removed 6 bases from V and 3 bases from J, with 17 bases in between. Germline values: CDR1 MNHEY, CDR2 SVGAGI. The CDR3 coding sequence is TGTGCCAGCAGATCCCGGGGACCGGGGGACACTGAAGCTTTCTTT. Its translation: CASRSRGPGDTEAFF.

The genes are TRBV30 and TRBJ1-2; 9 bases map to TRBD1. This CDR3 has 14 amino acids. The V and J ends lost 0 bases and 7 bases, in that order; junction bases with no gene match: 6. Germline CDR1 and CDR2: GTSNPN and SVGIG (reference sequence). The DNA for the CDR3 is TGTGCCTGGAGTGTACAGGGGGCAATGGCTGGCTACACCTTC. Translation: CAWSVQGAMAGYTF.

The CDR3 DNA reads TGTGCCAGCAGCTTACTACTGACAGGGGTCGACGAGCAGTACTTC. This translates into CASSLLLTGVDEQYF. The rearrangement links TRBV7-6 to TRBJ2-7; 8 bases agree with TRBD1. CDR3 size: 15 residues. The V and J ends lost 2 bases and 5 bases, in that order; junction bases with no gene match: 8. The germline V gene encodes CDR1 SGHVS and CDR2 FNYEAQ.

The chain links TRBV6-6 to TRBJ2-4; TRBD1 matches at 12 bases. This CDR3 has 17 residues. Germline V gene data show CDR1 as MNHNY and CDR2 as SVGAGI (reference sequence). V gave up 5 bases and J gave up 0 bases; unmatched junction bases: 5. In DNA, the CDR3 is TGTGCCAGCAGTCCCCGGGACAGGGGGCTAGCCAAAAACATTCAGTACTTC. As protein: CASSPRDRGLAKNIQYF.

V gene TRBV15 combines with J gene TRBJ2-7; TRBD1 matches 7 bases. There are 16 residues in the CDR3. With V trimmed by 4 bases and J by 0 bases, 9 bases remained unmatched. The germline gives CDR1 LNHNV, CDR2 YYDKDF (reference sequence). The CDR3 nucleotides are TGTGCCACCAGCAAGGGGGTCCGACAGGGCTCCTACGAGCAGTACTTC. It specifies CATSKGVRQGSYEQYF.

The CDR3 nucleotides read TGTGCCAGTAGGACAGGGCCCCCCAAAAACATTCAGTACTTC. It codes for CASRTGPPKNIQYF. J is TRBJ2-4 and V is TRBV19, with 7 bases identical to TRBD1. V lost 6 bases to trimming and J lost 2 bases; unmatched junction nucleotides: 4. CDR1 LNHDA and CDR2 SQIVND come from the germline V gene (reference sequence). CDR3 length: 14 residues. Based on the CDR3 plus reference TRBV19 and TRBJ2-4, the full variable domain is DGGITQSPKYLFRKEGQNVTLSCEQNLNHDAMYWYRQDPGQGLRLIYYSQIVNDFQKGDIAEGYSVSREKKESFPLTVTSAQKNPTAFYLCASRTGPPKNIQYFGAGTRLSVL.

V gene TRBV11-3 combines with J gene TRBJ2-5, with 8 positions matching TRBD2. The CDR3 has 17 amino acids. The germline V gene encodes CDR1 SGHNT and CDR2 YENEEA. After removal of 5 bases from V and 5 bases from J, the junction contained 16 bases not matched to a gene. The CDR3 reads CASSLSGGTRGRETQYF. DNA of the CDR3: TGTGCCAGCAGCCTATCTGGCGGGACTAGGGGTCGGGAGACCCAGTACTTC.

V gene TRBV10-1 combines with J gene TRBJ2-1, with TRBD2 matching over 16 bases. Trimming removed 5 bases from V and 7 bases from J; junction bases left unmatched: 2. CDR3 length: 15 residues. Germline lookup yields CDR1 WNHNN and CDR2 SYGVQD (reference sequence). The CDR3 coding sequence is TGCGCCAGCAGTCCGGGACTAGCGGGAGGGAATGAGCAGTTCTTC. Translated, it gives CASSPGLAGGNEQFF.